This T cell receptor (beta chain) emerged from a study of shared clonotypes between healthy human individuals. The assay was run at deep level. Only in-frame clones appear in the TCRdb table, and some are missing; sequencing was by immunoSEQ multiplex PCR. The sample records about half a million clones, approximately 80% being singletons. Every donor, a Caucasian adult, lived in Nashville, Tennessee. This CDR3 comprises 17 residues. Trimming stripped 0 bases from V and 0 bases from J, with 15 bases between. From germline, CDR1 is SGHRS and CDR2 YFSETQ. The sequence was collected from a woman in her 40s in good health. Some clones in this sample may be carry-over from other donors' samples. This chain joins TRBV5-1 and TRBJ2-5, with TRBD2 as a possible D gene (5 bases). The sequenced sample consisted of PBMCs. DNA of the CDR3: TGCGCCAGCAGCTTGGAAAGAGCGGCACTGTACCAAGAGACCCAGTACTTC. This translates into CASSLERAALYQETQYF.